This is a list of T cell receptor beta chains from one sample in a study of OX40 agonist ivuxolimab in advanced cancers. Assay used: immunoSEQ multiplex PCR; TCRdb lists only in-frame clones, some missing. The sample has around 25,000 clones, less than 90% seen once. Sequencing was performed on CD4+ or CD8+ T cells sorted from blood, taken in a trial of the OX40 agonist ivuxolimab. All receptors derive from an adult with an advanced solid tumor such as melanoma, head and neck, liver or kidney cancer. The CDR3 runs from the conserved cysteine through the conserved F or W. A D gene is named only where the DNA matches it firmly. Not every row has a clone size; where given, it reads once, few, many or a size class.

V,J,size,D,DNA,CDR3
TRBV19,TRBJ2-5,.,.,TGTGCCAGTAGTATTTATTTGGGTGATTCGTACCAAGAGACCCAGTACTTC,CASSIYLGDSYQETQYF
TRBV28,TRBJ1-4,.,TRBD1,TGTGCCAGCAGTGGGTCAGGACAGGGGGTAGGGAAACTGTTTTTT,CASSGSGQGVGKLFF
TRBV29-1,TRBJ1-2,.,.,TGCAGCGTTGAGGGAGTAGACAGGAGACCTAACTATGGCTACACCTTC,CSVEGVDRRPNYGYTF
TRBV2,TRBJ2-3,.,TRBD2,TGTGCCAGCGGGGGGACTAGCGGCACAGATACGCAGTATTTT,CASGGTSGTDTQYF
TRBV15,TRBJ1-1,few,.,TGTGCCACCAGATCAATCATGGAAGCTTTCTTT,CATRSIMEAFF
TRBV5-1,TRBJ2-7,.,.,TGCGCCAGCAGCTTAGGACATCCCTACGAGCAGTACTTC,CASSLGHPYEQYF
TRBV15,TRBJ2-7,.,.,TGTGCCACCAGCAGAGATCGGGGGGCCCGGATCGGCTACGAGCAGTACTTC,CATSRDRGARIGYEQYF
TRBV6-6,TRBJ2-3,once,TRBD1,TGTGCCAGCAGCTTCTCGACAGGGGGCGCAGATACGCAGTATTTT,CASSFSTGGADTQYF
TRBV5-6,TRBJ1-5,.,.,TGTGCCAGCAGCTTGTCGGTCTCAGGCAATCAGCCCCAGCATTTT,CASSLSVSGNQPQHF
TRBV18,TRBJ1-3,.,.,TGTGCCAGCTCACCAGAGCAAGGTTACGCCATATATTTT,CASSPEQGYAIYF
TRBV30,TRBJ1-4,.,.,TGTGCCTGGAGTGTAAGTTATGAAAAACTGTTTTTT,CAWSVSYEKLFF
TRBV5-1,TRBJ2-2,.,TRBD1,TGCGCCAGCACCCTGACAGGGGGTTACACCGGGGAGCTGTTTTTT,CASTLTGGYTGELFF
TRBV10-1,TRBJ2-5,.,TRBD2,TGCGCCAGCAGTGAAGTCTTAGTTGTTGTTTCCGGGACTAGCGGGAGTGGGTACCAAGAGACCCAGTACTTC,CASSEVLVVVSGTSGSGYQETQYF
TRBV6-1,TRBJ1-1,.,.,TGTGCCGCATCTATGGCCACGAACACTGAAGCTTTCTTT,CAASMATNTEAFF
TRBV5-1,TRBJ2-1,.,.,TGCGCCAGCAGCTCCAGCTCCTACAATGAGCAGTTCTTC,CASSSSSYNEQFF
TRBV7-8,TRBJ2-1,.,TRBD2,TGTGCCAGCAGCTTATCGGGACTAGCGGCACAAACAAGGGAGTTCTTC,CASSLSGLAAQTREFF
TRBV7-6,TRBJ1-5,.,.,TGTGCCAGCAGCTTAGGGGACAACAATCAGCCCCAGCATTTT,CASSLGDNNQPQHF
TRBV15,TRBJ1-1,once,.,TGTGCCACCAGCAGTTCGGTGGGCACTGAAGCTTTCTTT,CATSSSVGTEAFF
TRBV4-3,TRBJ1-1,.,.,TGCGCCAGCAGCCAAGGGCCAGGGACCTCTAACACTGAAGCTTTCTTT,CASSQGPGTSNTEAFF
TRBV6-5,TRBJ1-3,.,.,TGTGCCAGCAGTTCCCCGGGGGAAAAGGGTGGAAACACCATATATTTT,CASSSPGEKGGNTIYF
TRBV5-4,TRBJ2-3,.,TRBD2,TGTGCCAGCAGCCTGCACCTCCTAGCGGGATCAGATACGCAGTATTTT,CASSLHLLAGSDTQYF
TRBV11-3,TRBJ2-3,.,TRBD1,TGTGCCAGCAGCGCCACAGGGGCCACAGATACGCAGTATTTT,CASSATGATDTQYF
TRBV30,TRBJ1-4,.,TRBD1,TGTGCCTGGACAGGGGGCGCATATGAAAAACTGTTTTTT,CAWTGGAYEKLFF
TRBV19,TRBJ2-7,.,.,TGTGCCAGTAGTGTCCGGGACTCTATTTATGGCGAGCAGTACTTC,CASSVRDSIYGEQYF